These 6 T cell receptor beta chains were sequenced from one sample in a study of metastatic and nonmetastatic thyroid tumors. TCRdb re-called the PCR reads with MiXCR. Among 35,000 to 45,000 clones listed, 3% to 3.5% were seen once. No patient had received any treatment before thyroid surgery. Source material: blood. The receptors were sampled from a female donor with papillary thyroid cancer or a benign thyroid nodule (not recorded which). Some clones in this sample may be carry-over from other donors' samples.

The chain carries TRBV12-3 or TRBV12-4 and TRBJ2-3, with 7 bases aligning to TRBD2. Trimming removed 5 bases from V and 6 bases from J; junction bases left unmatched: 14. This CDR3 comprises 16 residues. CDR3 DNA sequence: TGTGCCAGCAGTCCGCATACTAGCGCCCTGTGTGATACGCAGTATTTT. This codes for CASSPHTSALCDTQYF.

This clone has ten or more counts. The chain combines TRBV5-6 with TRBJ2-3; 15 bases match TRBD2. This CDR3 region has 15 residues. Germline CDR1 is SGHDT and CDR2 is YYEEEE. The trim removed 4 bases at V and 9 bases at J, leaving 6 bases unmatched. The CDR3 here is CASSAGTSGRYTQYF. CDR3 nucleotide sequence: TGTGCCAGCAGCGCCGGGACTAGCGGGAGGTACACGCAGTATTTT.

This clone was observed a handful of times. The CDR3 nucleotides are TGCGCCAGCAGCCCTCCGGGACAGGGGGCCGGGGAGCTGTTTTTT. Amino acids: CASSPPGQGAGELFF. J is TRBJ2-2 and V is TRBV5-1; 11 bases align to TRBD1. V was pared by 4 bases and J by 6 bases, with 5 bases of the junction left unmatched. The CDR3 totals 15 residues. The V gene's germline CDR1 is SGHRS and CDR2 YFSETQ.

At least ten counts were recorded for this clone. At the DNA level, this CDR3 is encoded by other sequences in the same sample as well. The rearrangement uses TRBV9 and TRBJ1-5; 7 nucleotides align to TRBD1. The germline V gene encodes CDR1 SGDLS and CDR2 YYNGEE. CDR3 length: 15 amino acids. V shed 0 bases and J 0 bases; nucleotides not matched to a gene: 0. The CDR3 bases are TGTGCCAGCAGCGTAGGACAGGGTAGCAATCAGCCCCAGCATTTT. It codes for CASSVGQGSNQPQHF.

The chain uses TRBV28 and TRBJ2-7, with D possibly called TRBD1 or TRBD2 (5 bases each). The CDR3 covers 15 residues. The germline V gene encodes CDR1 MDHEN and CDR2 SYDVKM. Trimming took 5 bases from V and 3 from J, leaving 17 bases between them. The chain's CDR3 is CASSPHTGPGYEQYF. Written as DNA, the CDR3 is TGTGCCAGCAGTCCCCATACGGGACCTGGCTACGAGCAGTACTTC.

The sample holds many counts of this clone. The rearrangement uses TRBV20-1 and TRBJ2-6; D ambiguous. The CDR3 extends over 15 amino acids. Deletions cut 3 bases from V and 14 bases from J, with 23 bases between. CDR1 DFQATT and CDR2 SNEGSKA come from the germline V gene (reference sequence). The CDR3 loop reads CSASSGSGAVNLLTF. The CDR3 region has the DNA TGCAGTGCTAGTTCGGGTAGTGGTGCCGTTAACCTCCTGACTTTC.